A selection of T cell receptor beta chains follows, all from one sample in a study of regulatory T cells in long-lasting Graves disease. One entry per CDR3 protein, called by TCRdb with MiXCR from the multiplex PCR reads. Here the sample spans approximately 480,000 distinct CDR3 sequences, 15% to 20% being singletons. These data were likewise used in another study, on T cells in Graves' hyperthyroidism and ophthalmopathy.

The sequenced sample was peripheral blood mononuclear cells (PBMCs), obtained at new diagnosis, from a patient treated with antithyroid drugs. The source of these receptors is a man between 40 and 49 years old with Graves disease. Both conserved end residues are part of each CDR3. D genes are given only for firm matches. Clone size is given for some rows only: seen once, a few or many times, or a class if the clone is expanded.

cdr3_length d_call j_call clone_size v_call cdr3_aa cdr3_nt
14 . TRBJ1-3 many TRBV6-1 CASSESATGNTIYF TGTGCCAGCAGTGAAAGTGCAACTGGAAACACCATATATTTT
16 TRBD2 TRBJ2-1 . TRBV5-1 CASSLTGTSGNNEQFF TGCGCCAGCAGCTTGACCGGGACTAGCGGTAACAATGAGCAGTTCTTC
13 . TRBJ1-1 . TRBV29-1 CSAPGTVNTEAFF TGCAGCGCCCCCGGGACGGTGAACACTGAAGCTTTCTTT
17 TRBD2 TRBJ2-1 many TRBV7-3 CASSLFGGREQNNEQFF TGTGCCAGCAGCTTATTTGGCGGGAGGGAACAGAACAATGAGCAGTTCTTC
14 . TRBJ2-4 many TRBV12-3/TRBV12-4 CASSLRQAKNIQYF TGTGCCAGCAGCTTGAGACAGGCCAAAAACATTCAGTACTTC
16 TRBD1 TRBJ2-4 . TRBV28 CASSRLDRLAKNIQYF TGTGCCAGCAGTCGACTGGACAGGCTAGCCAAAAACATTCAGTACTTC
13 TRBD2 TRBJ2-7 many TRBV2 CASDRLAGDEQYF TGTGCCAGCGACAGACTAGCGGGAGACGAGCAGTACTTC
14 . TRBJ2-5 few TRBV5-4 CASSPKAGRETQYF TGTGCCAGCAGCCCCAAGGCCGGGAGAGAGACCCAGTACTTC
15 TRBD2 TRBJ2-3 many TRBV20-1 CSASVSSGFTDTQYF TGCAGTGCTAGTGTCTCTAGCGGGTTCACAGATACGCAGTATTTT
16 TRBD1 TRBJ2-3 . TRBV29-1 CSVDGTGQGGTDTQYF TGCAGCGTGGATGGGACGGGACAGGGTGGCACAGATACGCAGTATTTT
17 TRBD2 TRBJ2-7 many TRBV27 CASSLSALAGQSYEQYF TGTGCCAGCAGTTTATCGGCCCTAGCGGGGCAGTCCTACGAGCAGTACTTC
15 . TRBJ2-3 few TRBV6-2/TRBV6-3 CASKDSLPLTDTQYF TGTGCCAGCAAGGACTCCCTGCCTTTAACAGATACGCAGTATTTT
15 . TRBJ2-7 few TRBV9 CASSVGTVGRYEQYF TGTGCCAGCAGCGTAGGGACAGTGGGCCGTTACGAGCAGTACTTC
15 . TRBJ1-5 . TRBV6-1 CASRVEGWGNQPQHF TGTGCCAGCAGAGTCGAGGGGTGGGGCAATCAGCCCCAGCATTTT
19 . TRBJ2-6 many TRBV5-1 CASSLISAGQYSGANVLTF TGCGCCAGCAGCTTGATTTCGGCAGGGCAATACTCTGGGGCCAACGTCCTGACTTTC
12 . TRBJ2-7 . TRBV20-1 CSARGTPYEQYF TGCAGTGCTAGAGGTACCCCGTACGAGCAGTACTTC
15 TRBD1 TRBJ1-6 . TRBV9 CASSVDRALGAPLHF TGTGCCAGCAGCGTCGACAGGGCTCTGGGTGCACCCCTCCACTTT
15 . TRBJ2-6 few TRBV5-8 CASSSVGSGANVLTF TGTGCCAGCAGCTCGGTGGGTTCTGGGGCCAACGTCCTGACTTTC
17 TRBD2 TRBJ2-2 . TRBV12-3/TRBV12-4 CASSIRESGRASGELFF TGTGCCAGCAGTATCCGGGAGAGCGGGAGGGCCTCCGGGGAGCTGTTTTTT
15 . TRBJ2-7 . TRBV12-3/TRBV12-4 CASSLSGTLTYEQYF TGTGCCAGCAGTTTGAGCGGAACCCTTACCTACGAGCAGTACTTC
17 TRBD1 TRBJ1-5 . TRBV19 CASSINRGQSPNQPQHF TGTGCCAGTAGTATCAACAGGGGGCAATCTCCGAATCAGCCCCAGCATTTT
13 . TRBJ2-1 few TRBV30 CAWNTGVYNEQFF TGTGCCTGGAATACGGGAGTGTACAATGAGCAGTTCTTC
17 . TRBJ2-3 many TRBV9 CASSLRLVLSSTDTQYF TGTGCCAGCAGCCTCCGCCTCGTGTTATCTAGCACAGATACGCAGTATTTT
13 . TRBJ1-1 many TRBV3-1 CASSQGGNTEAFF TGTGCCAGCAGCCAGGGTGGGAACACTGAAGCTTTCTTT
14 TRBD1 TRBJ2-5 many TRBV7-9 CASSPGTVKETQYF TGTGCCAGCAGCCCCGGGACAGTGAAAGAGACCCAGTACTTC